The clone carrying this T cell receptor (beta chain) occurred a few times. TCRdb analysed the RT-PCR reads with MiXCR anew, one entry per CDR3 protein. The sample lists 500,000 to 600,000 distinct CDR3 sequences; over 10% were seen once. V dropped 2 bases and J dropped 2 bases, with 12 bases sitting between them. CDR3 size: 15 residues. The germline gives CDR1 MNHEY, CDR2 SVGEGT. This entry comes from a study of response to subunit inactivated influenza vaccine. V usage is TRBV6-2 or TRBV6-3 and J usage is TRBJ2-5; D remains ambiguous. This TCR was recovered from a man aged 50-59 years who received an inactivated influenza vaccine. Sequenced material: PBMCs from blood, taken about 6 weeks after vaccination. CDR3 nucleotides: TGTGCCAGCAGTTACGGCGCGAGGTTTCAAGAGACCCAGTACTTC. Translating it yields CASSYGARFQETQYF.